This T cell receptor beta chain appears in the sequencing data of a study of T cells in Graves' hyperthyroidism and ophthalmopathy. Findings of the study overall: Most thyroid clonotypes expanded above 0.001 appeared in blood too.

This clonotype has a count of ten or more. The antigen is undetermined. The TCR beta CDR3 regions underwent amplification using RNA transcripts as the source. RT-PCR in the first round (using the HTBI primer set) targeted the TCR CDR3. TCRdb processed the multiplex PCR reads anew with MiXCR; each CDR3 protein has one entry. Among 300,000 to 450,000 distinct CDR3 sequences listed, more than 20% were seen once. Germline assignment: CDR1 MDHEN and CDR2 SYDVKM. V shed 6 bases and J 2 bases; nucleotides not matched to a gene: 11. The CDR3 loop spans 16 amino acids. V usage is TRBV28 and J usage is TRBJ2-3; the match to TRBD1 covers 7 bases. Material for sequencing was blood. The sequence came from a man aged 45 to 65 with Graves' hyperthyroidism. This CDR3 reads CASRYSGGLITDTQYF. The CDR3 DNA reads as TGTGCCAGCAGATATTCAGGGGGTTTAATCACAGATACGCAGTATTTT.